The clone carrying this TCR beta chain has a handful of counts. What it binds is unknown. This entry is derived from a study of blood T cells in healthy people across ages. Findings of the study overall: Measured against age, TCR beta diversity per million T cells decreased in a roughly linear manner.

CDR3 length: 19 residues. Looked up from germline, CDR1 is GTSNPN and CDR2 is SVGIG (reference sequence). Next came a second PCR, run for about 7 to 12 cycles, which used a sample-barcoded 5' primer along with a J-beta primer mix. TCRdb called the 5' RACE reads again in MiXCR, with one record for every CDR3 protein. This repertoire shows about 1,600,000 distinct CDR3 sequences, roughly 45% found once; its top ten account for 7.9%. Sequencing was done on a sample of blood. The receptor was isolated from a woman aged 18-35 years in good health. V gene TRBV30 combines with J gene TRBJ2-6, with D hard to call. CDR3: CARTGGVPLPSSGANVLTF. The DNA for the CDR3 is TGTGCTCGCACGGGTGGTGTCCCCCTTCCGAGCTCTGGGGCCAACGTCCTGACTTTC.